The TCR beta chain described here comes from a study of blood T cell repertoires in COVID-19. Study overall: Specimens from acute and convalescent COVID-19 originated in the United States, Italy and Spain.

The CDR3 is 15 residues long. Per germline, CDR1 SEHNR and CDR2 FQNEAQ (reference sequence). The V segment lost 3 bases and the J segment 2 bases; nucleotides outside the gene matches: 4. Under the authors' procedure: Reference gene primer amplification gave nucleated cell count estimates. Generated by immunoSEQ multiplex PCR, the TCRdb table keeps only in-frame clones and is missing some. That table is the source of V, J and clone size, and D and trimming were worked out from the DNA. The sample consists of some 29,000 clones, more than 70% of them appearing once. This rearrangement joins TRBV7-9 to TRBJ1-5; the match to TRBD1 covers 7 bases. This sequence originates from a human donor in a cohort sampled during active COVID-19. Sequencing was carried out using peripheral blood. CDR3 amino acids: CASSLGQSGNQPQHF. DNA for the CDR3: TGTGCCAGCAGCTTGGGACAGTCTGGCAATCAGCCCCAGCATTTT.